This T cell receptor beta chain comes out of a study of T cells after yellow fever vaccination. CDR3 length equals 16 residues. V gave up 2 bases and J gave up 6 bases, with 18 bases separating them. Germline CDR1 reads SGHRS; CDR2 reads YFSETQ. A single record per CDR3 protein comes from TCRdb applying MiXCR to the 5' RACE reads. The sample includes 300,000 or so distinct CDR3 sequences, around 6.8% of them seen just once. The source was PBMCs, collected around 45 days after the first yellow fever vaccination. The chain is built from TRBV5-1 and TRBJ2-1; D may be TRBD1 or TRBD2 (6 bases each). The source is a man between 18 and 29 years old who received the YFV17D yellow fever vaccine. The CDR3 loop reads CASSFVGRGHVNEQFF. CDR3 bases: TGCGCCAGCAGCTTTGTTGGACGGGGGCATGTCAATGAGCAGTTCTTC. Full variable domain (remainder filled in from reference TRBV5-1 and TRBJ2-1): KAGVTQTPRYLIKTRGQQVTLSCSPISGHRSVSWYQQTPGQGLQFLFEYFSETQRNKGNFPGRFSGRQFSNSRSEMNVSTLELGDSALYLCASSFVGRGHVNEQFFGPGTRLTVL.